Listed here are 16 T cell receptor beta chains from one sample, sequenced in a study of T cells in localized non-small cell lung cancer (dated by TCRdb to 2020 to 2022). The library relied on the immunoSEQ multiplex PCR assay. Entries here come from immuneACCESS through TCRdb and include only in-frame sequences with V and J called. Some clones fail to appear in such tables; in the studies checked, an unresolved V gene covers under half of the shortfall, and the cause of the remainder is unknown. A total of about 74,000 clones appear in this sample, 70% to 85% of them only once. The ten largest clones take up 1.3% of the sample. Specimen: peripheral blood, collected before any cancer treatment. These receptors were obtained from a female donor over 55 with stage I lung adenocarcinoma.

The V and J genes are TRBV27 and TRBJ1-5, with D unclear. The V gene's germline CDR1 is MNHEY and CDR2 SMNVEV (reference sequence). Between the trimmed V and J ends, which lost 6 bases and 0 bases, there was a span of 15 bases. The CDR3 runs to 16 residues. CDR3 region: CASRSTQRSSNQPQHF. DNA of the CDR3: TGTGCCAGCAGATCGACACAGCGGTCTAGCAATCAGCCCCAGCATTTT.

V usage is TRBV6-1 and J usage is TRBJ1-6; D unclear. The V gene lost 8 bases and the J gene lost 4 bases, with 12 bases spanning the gap. The CDR3 runs to 14 residues. In germline, CDR1 is MNHNS, CDR2 SASEGT. The CDR3 nucleotides are TGTGCCAGCGGGCTAAGGATTTATAATTCACCCCTCCACTTT. Encoded protein: CASGLRIYNSPLHF.

The chain is built from TRBV7-2 and TRBJ2-1, with a tentative D call TRBD2 (5 bases). The germline V gene encodes CDR1 SGHTA and CDR2 FQGNSA. The CDR3 has 14 residues. The germline V and J ends were trimmed by 0 bases and 9 bases, with 12 bases remaining between them. CDR3 in DNA: TGTGCCAGCAGCTTAGCGCGGGCCAGCCCTGAGCAGTTCTTC. This encodes CASSLARASPEQFF.

The rearrangement uses TRBV5-6 and TRBJ2-1, with D unresolved. The CDR3 extends over 14 amino acids. Germline CDR1 is SGHDT and CDR2 is YYEEEE. V was pared by 2 bases and J by 3 bases, with 9 bases between. CDR3 bases: TGTGCCAGCAGCTTAGGCCAGAGCTACAATGAGCAGTTCTTC. It specifies CASSLGQSYNEQFF.

V is TRBV4-2 and J is TRBJ2-1, with 16 nucleotides matching TRBD2. The germline CDR1 and CDR2 sequences are LGHNA and YNFKEQ. J lost 9 bases, V lost 4 bases, and 9 bases had no gene match. The length of the CDR3 is 17 residues. The DNA for the CDR3 is TGTGCCAGCAGCCCGGGACTAGCGGGAGGGCCCCAAGGTGAGCAGTTCTTC. Encoded protein: CASSPGLAGGPQGEQFF.

The chain carries TRBV7-8 and TRBJ1-4, with 11 bases matching TRBD1. Germline assignment: CDR1 SGHVS and CDR2 FQNEAQ. J lost 6 bases, V lost 5 bases, and 2 bases had no gene match. The CDR3 is 14 amino acids. The CDR3 sequence is CASSPDRGHEKLFF. CDR3 coding DNA: TGTGCCAGCAGCCCGGACAGGGGGCATGAAAAACTGTTTTTT. Combining the CDR3 with reference TRBV7-8 and TRBJ1-4 gives the whole variable domain GAGVSQSPRYKVAKRGQDVALRCDPISGHVSLFWYQQALGQGPEFLTYFQNEAQLDKSGLPSDRFFAERPEGSVSTLKIQRTQQEDSAVYLCASSPDRGHEKLFFGSGTQLSVL.

For this clone: Other DNA sequences in this sample translate to the same CDR3. The CDR3 region has the DNA TGTGCCAGCAGTTCACCTCAGGGAGCAACTAATGAAAAACTGTTTTTT. Protein product: CASSSPQGATNEKLFF. The chain combines TRBV28 with TRBJ1-4, with TRBD1 as a possible D gene (5 bases). Germline V gives CDR1 MDHEN, CDR2 SYDVKM. The germline V and J ends were trimmed by 4 bases and 0 bases, with 12 bases remaining between them. There are 16 residues in the CDR3.

The chain has TRBV7-9 and TRBJ2-7; D tentatively reads TRBD1 or TRBD2 (5 bases each). Germline values: CDR1 SEHNR, CDR2 FQNEAQ (reference sequence). The ends were cut back, 4 bases at V and 4 bases at J, with 14 bases in the middle. The CDR3 is 14 amino acids. In DNA, the CDR3 is TGTGCCAGCAGCTCCGCGGGTGGGGGATACGAGCAGTACTTC. Amino acid sequence: CASSSAGGGYEQYF. The whole variable domain, remainder taken from reference TRBV7-9 and TRBJ2-7, is DTGVSQNPRHKITKRGQNVTFRCDPISEHNRLYWYRQTLGQGPEFLTYFQNEAQLEKSRLLSDRFSAERPKGSFSTLEIQRTEQGDSAMYLCASSSAGGGYEQYFGPGTRLTVT.

The V gene is TRBV6-1, the J gene TRBJ2-2, with 9 bases fitting TRBD1. The CDR3 is 15 amino acids. Germline V gene lookup returns CDR1 MNHNS and CDR2 SASEGT. Losses at the gene ends were 3 bases for V and 7 bases for J; bases not matched to a gene: 6. The CDR3 DNA is TGTGCCAGCAGTGAGGGGACAGGGATAGGCGGGGAGCTGTTTTTT. Its translation: CASSEGTGIGGELFF.

The chain carries TRBV18 and TRBJ2-5; 7 positions match TRBD2. Germline CDR1 reads KGHSH; CDR2 reads LQKENI. This CDR3 spans 18 amino acids. V dropped 0 bases and J dropped 0; count of bases not matched to a gene: 10. Here the CDR3 reads CASSPPNMVAGNQETQYF. In nucleotides, the CDR3 is TGTGCCAGCTCACCACCGAATATGGTAGCGGGTAACCAAGAGACCCAGTACTTC.

The V and J genes are TRBV10-3 and TRBJ1-1, with 8 bases aligning to TRBD1. The CDR3 consists of 14 residues. Losses at the gene ends were 11 bases for V and 0 bases for J; bases not matched to a gene: 8. Per germline, CDR1 ENHRY and CDR2 SYGVKD. The CDR3, as DNA: TGTGCCGCCCGGGACAGGAATATGAACACTGAAGCTTTCTTT. Amino acids: CAARDRNMNTEAFF.

The rearrangement uses TRBV29-1 and TRBJ2-7; TRBD1 matches at 7 bases. Per germline, CDR1 SQVTM and CDR2 ANQGSEA. The length of the CDR3 is 12 residues. V shed 6 bases, J shed 1 base, and the junction held 3 bases outside the gene matches. The CDR3 loop is CSVGTASYEQYF. The CDR3 DNA reads as TGCAGCGTAGGGACAGCGTCCTACGAGCAGTACTTC.

This chain joins TRBV7-6 and TRBJ2-3; tentative D call: TRBD1 (5 bases). Germline V gene lookup returns CDR1 SGHVS and CDR2 FNYEAQ. The CDR3 consists of 14 residues. V was clipped by 4 bases and J by 2 bases, with 10 bases between them. The CDR3 here is CASSSLTVTDTQYF. CDR3 coding DNA: TGTGCCAGCAGCTCCCTGACAGTCACAGATACGCAGTATTTT. Looking up the rest from reference TRBV7-6 and TRBJ2-3 gives the full variable domain: GAGVSQSPRYKVTKRGQDVALRCDPISGHVSLYWYRQALGQGPEFLTYFNYEAQQDKSGLPNDRFSAERPEGSISTLTIQRTEQRDSAMYRCASSSLTVTDTQYFGPGTRLTVL.

This clone appeared once. The rearrangement joins TRBV12-5 to TRBJ1-3; D remains ambiguous. CDR1 and CDR2 from the germline V gene are LGHNT and FRNRAP. This CDR3 contains 13 residues. V was trimmed by 1 base and J by 4 bases, leaving 5 bases between them. The CDR3 protein is CASGLGHGNTIYF. The CDR3 region has the DNA TGTGCTAGTGGTTTGGGGCACGGAAACACCATATATTTT.

The chain recombines TRBV19 with TRBJ2-1, with D possibly called TRBD1 or TRBD2 (6 bases each). The V end lost 1 base, the J end lost 0 bases, and 10 bases lay between the germline ends. The CDR3 contains 16 residues. CDR1 LNHDA and CDR2 SQIVND come from the germline V gene (reference sequence). CDR3 coding DNA: TGTGCCAGTAGTATAGGGGGGGCGGACTCCTACAATGAGCAGTTCTTC. Its protein product is CASSIGGADSYNEQFF.

The rearrangement joins TRBV28 to TRBJ1-5; possibly TRBD1 for D (6 bases). The V end lost 7 bases, the J end lost 4 bases, and 17 bases lay between the germline ends. The germline V gene has CDR1 MDHEN and CDR2 SYDVKM. The CDR3 totals 15 residues. The CDR3 here is CASTSRGGVNQPQHF. Written as DNA, the CDR3 is TGTGCCAGCACCTCGCGAGGGGGGGTGAATCAGCCCCAGCATTTT.